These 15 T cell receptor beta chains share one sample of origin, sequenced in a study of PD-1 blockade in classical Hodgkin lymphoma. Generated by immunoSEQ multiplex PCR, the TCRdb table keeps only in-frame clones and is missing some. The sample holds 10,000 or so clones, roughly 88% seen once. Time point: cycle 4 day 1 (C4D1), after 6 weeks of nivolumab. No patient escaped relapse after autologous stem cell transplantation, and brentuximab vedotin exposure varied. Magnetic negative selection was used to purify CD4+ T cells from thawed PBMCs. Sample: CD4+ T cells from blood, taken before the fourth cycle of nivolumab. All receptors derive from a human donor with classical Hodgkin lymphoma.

The CDR3 loop reads CASSLEVGELFF. The CDR3 DNA reads as TGTGCCAGCAGCTTAGAAGTAGGGGAACTGTTTTTT. The chain uses TRBV7-2 and TRBJ1-4, with D tentatively TRBD1 (5 bases). The CDR3 consists of 12 residues. Trimming removed 1 base at V and 12 bases at J, with 9 bases between. Germline CDR1 SGHTA, CDR2 FQGNSA.

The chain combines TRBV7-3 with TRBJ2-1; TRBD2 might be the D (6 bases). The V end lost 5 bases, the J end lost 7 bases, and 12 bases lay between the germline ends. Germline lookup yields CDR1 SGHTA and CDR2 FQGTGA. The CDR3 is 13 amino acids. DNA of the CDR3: TGTGCCAGCAGCCCAGCTGGGGGGAATGAGCAGTTCTTC. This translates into CASSPAGGNEQFF.

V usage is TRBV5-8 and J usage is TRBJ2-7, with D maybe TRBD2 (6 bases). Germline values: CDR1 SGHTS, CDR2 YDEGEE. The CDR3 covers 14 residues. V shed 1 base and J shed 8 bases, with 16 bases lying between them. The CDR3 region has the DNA TGTGCCAGCAGCTTGCTCGCGGGGCCCCTCCAGCAGTACTTC. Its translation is CASSLLAGPLQQYF.

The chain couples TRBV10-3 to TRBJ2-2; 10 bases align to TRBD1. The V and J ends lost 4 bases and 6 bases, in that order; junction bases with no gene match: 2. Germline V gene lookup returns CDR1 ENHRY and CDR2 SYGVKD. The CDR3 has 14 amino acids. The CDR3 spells CAISGQGAAGELFF. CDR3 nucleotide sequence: TGTGCCATCAGTGGACAGGGGGCCGCCGGGGAGCTGTTTTTT.

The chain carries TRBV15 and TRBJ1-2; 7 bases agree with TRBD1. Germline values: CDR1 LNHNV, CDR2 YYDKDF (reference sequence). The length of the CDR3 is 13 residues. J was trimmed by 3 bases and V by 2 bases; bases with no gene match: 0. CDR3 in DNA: TGTGCCACCAGCAGAACAGGGGACTATGGCTACACCTTC. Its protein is CATSRTGDYGYTF.

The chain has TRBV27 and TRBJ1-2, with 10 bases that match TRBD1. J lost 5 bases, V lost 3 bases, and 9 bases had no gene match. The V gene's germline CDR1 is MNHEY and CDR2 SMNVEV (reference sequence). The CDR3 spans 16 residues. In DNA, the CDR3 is TGTGCCAGCAGTTTGTTGGGACAGGGGCAAAGGTATGGCTACACCTTC. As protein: CASSLLGQGQRYGYTF.

In DNA, the CDR3 is TGTGCCAGCAGCTTTTCCGACAGGACCTACGAGCAGTACTTC. Amino acids: CASSFSDRTYEQYF. This chain connects TRBV7-9 to TRBJ2-7, with D possibly being TRBD1 (6 bases). The CDR3 sequence is 14 residues long. Germline CDR1 and CDR2: SEHNR and FQNEAQ (reference sequence). V shed 3 bases and J shed 2 bases, with 11 bases lying between them. The full variable domain, rest sourced from reference TRBV7-9 and TRBJ2-7, is DTGVSQNPRHKITKRGQNVTFRCDPISEHNRLYWYRQTLGQGPEFLTYFQNEAQLEKSRLLSDRFSAERPKGSFSTLEIQRTEQGDSAMYLCASSFSDRTYEQYFGPGTRLTVT.

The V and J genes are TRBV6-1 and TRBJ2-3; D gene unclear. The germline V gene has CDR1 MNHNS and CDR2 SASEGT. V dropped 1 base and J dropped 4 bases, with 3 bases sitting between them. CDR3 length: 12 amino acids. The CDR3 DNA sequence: TGTGCCAGCAGTGAAGACGCAGATACGCAGTATTTT. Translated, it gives CASSEDADTQYF.

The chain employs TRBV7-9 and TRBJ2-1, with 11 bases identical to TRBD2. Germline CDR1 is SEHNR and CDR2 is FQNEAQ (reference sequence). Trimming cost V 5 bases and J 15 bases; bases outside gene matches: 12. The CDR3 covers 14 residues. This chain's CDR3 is CASSLRLAGHPGFF. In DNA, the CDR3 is TGTGCCAGCAGCCTCAGACTAGCGGGACACCCGGGGTTCTTC.

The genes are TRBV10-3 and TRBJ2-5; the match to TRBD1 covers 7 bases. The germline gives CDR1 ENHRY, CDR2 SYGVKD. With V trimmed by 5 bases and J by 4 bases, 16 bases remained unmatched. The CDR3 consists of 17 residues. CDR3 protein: CAISSGERGGEAETQYF. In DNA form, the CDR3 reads TGTGCCATCAGTTCGGGTGAGAGAGGGGGCGAAGCAGAGACCCAGTACTTC.

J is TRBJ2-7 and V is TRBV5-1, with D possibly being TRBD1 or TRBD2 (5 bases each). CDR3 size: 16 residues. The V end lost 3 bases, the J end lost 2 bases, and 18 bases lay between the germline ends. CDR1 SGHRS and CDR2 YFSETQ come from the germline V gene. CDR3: CASSWDLPRGAYEQYF. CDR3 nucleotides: TGCGCCAGCAGCTGGGACCTTCCGAGGGGTGCCTACGAGCAGTACTTC.

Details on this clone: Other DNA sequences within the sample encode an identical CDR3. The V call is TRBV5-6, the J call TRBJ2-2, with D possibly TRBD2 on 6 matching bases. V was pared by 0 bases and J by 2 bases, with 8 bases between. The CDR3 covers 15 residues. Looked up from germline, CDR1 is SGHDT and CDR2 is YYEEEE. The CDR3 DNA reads TGTGCCAGCAGCTTGGGAGGGACTAACACCGGGGAGCTGTTTTTT. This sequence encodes CASSLGGTNTGELFF.

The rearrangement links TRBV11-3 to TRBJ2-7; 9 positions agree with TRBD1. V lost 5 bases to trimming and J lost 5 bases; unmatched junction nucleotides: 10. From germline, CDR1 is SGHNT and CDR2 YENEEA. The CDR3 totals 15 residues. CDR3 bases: TGTGCCAGCAGCCCCGGACAGGGGTCTTCCCACGAGCAGTACTTC. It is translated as CASSPGQGSSHEQYF. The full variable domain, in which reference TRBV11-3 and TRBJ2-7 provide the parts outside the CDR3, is EAGVVQSPRYKIIEKKQPVAFWCNPISGHNTLYWYLQNLGQGPELLIRYENEEAVDDSQLPKDRFSAERLKGVDSTLKIQPAELGDSAVYLCASSPGQGSSHEQYFGPGTRLTVT.

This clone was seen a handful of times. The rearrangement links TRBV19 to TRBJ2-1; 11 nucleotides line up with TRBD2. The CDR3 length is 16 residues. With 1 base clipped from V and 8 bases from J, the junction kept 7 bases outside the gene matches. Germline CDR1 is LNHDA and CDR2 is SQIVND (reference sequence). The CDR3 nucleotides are TGTGCCAGTAGTATAGGTCATACTAGCGGGAGTCATGAGCAGTTCTTC. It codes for CASSIGHTSGSHEQFF.

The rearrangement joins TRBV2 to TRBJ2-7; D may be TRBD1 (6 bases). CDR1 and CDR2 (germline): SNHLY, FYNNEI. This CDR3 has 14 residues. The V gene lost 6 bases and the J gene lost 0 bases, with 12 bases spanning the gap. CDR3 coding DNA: TGTGCCAGCAGCTACAGGGTTTCCTCCTACGAGCAGTACTTC. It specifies CASSYRVSSYEQYF.